Shown below are 7 T cell receptor beta chains from a single sample sequenced in a study of vaccination effects on CD4 cells after COVID-19. Assay: immunoSEQ multiplex PCR; the TCRdb copy retains only in-frame clones and omits some. Counted here are 65,000 to 95,000 clones, 77% occurring once; the ten biggest clones make up more than 0.95%. Under the ViraFEST assay, PBMC were stimulated with viral peptide pools so that antigen-specific CD4+ T cells expanded. Sequencing was performed afterwards. Having been cultured for roughly 11 days, the cells underwent CD4+ T cell isolation. As their vaccination, participants received two doses of either BNT162b2 or mRNA-1273. Antigens for these TCRs are unknown. Here the sequenced sample was CD4+ T cells from PBMCs cultured with HCoV-OC43 spike peptides, taken after COVID-19 vaccination. Sample subset: HCoV-OC43 spike overlapping peptide pool stimulation. Receptors originate from a human donor who received a COVID-19 vaccine.

The table lists this clone with a few counts. The rearrangement links TRBV27 to TRBJ2-1; weak D call: TRBD2 (5 bases). Deletions cut 8 bases from V and 8 bases from J, with 16 bases between. Germline V gene sequence: CDR1 MNHEY, CDR2 SMNVEV (reference sequence). The CDR3 runs 13 residues. The CDR3 loop is CASPIRGSHEQFF. The CDR3 nucleotides read TGTGCCAGCCCGATAAGAGGGTCACATGAGCAGTTCTTC.

The chain couples TRBV6-5 to TRBJ1-4; 7 nucleotides match TRBD1. V dropped 6 bases and J dropped 8; count of bases not matched to a gene: 3. The germline V gene has CDR1 MNHEY and CDR2 SVGAGI. The CDR3 totals 12 residues. The CDR3 region has the DNA TGTGCCAGCAGGACAGGGAAGGAAAAACTGTTTTTT. Translated, it gives CASRTGKEKLFF.

The gene calls are TRBV2 and TRBJ2-1, with TRBD1 as a possible D gene (6 bases). Germline assignment: CDR1 SNHLY and CDR2 FYNNEI. V was clipped by 8 bases and J by 5 bases, with 16 bases between them. CDR3 length: 14 amino acids. CDR3 coding DNA: TGTGCCAGCTCCCGGCAGGGGTCCAACAATGAGCAGTTCTTC. Amino acids: CASSRQGSNNEQFF.

The table lists this clone with a few counts. The chain links TRBV18 to TRBJ1-3; TRBD1 might be the D (6 bases). The ends were cut back, 8 bases at V and 2 bases at J, with 10 bases in the middle. The germline gives CDR1 KGHSH, CDR2 LQKENI. The length of the CDR3 is 13 residues. The DNA of the CDR3 is TGTGCCAGCGCTACAGGGACTGGAAACACCATATATTTT. Protein sequence: CASATGTGNTIYF.

This chain links TRBV28 with TRBJ1-3; D call uncertain. V was pared by 5 bases and J by 0 bases, with 8 bases between. There are 14 residues in the CDR3. The germline V gene encodes CDR1 MDHEN and CDR2 SYDVKM. The CDR3 DNA is TGTGCCAGCAGTCCGACACTCTCTGGAAACACCATATATTTT. Translated, it gives CASSPTLSGNTIYF.

J is TRBJ2-2 and V is TRBV5-4; D might be TRBD2 (6 bases). The germline V gene has CDR1 SGHNT and CDR2 YYREEE (reference sequence). The CDR3 runs to 16 residues. The V end lost 2 bases, the J end lost 3 bases, and 14 bases lay between the germline ends. DNA for the CDR3: TGTGCCAGCAGCTTTGTTGGGGCTAGCGACACCGGGGAGCTGTTTTTT. Translation gives CASSFVGASDTGELFF.

This chain uses TRBV10-3 with TRBJ1-1; D is perhaps TRBD1 (6 bases). There are 12 residues in the CDR3. In germline, CDR1 is ENHRY, CDR2 SYGVKD. Trimming took off 8 bases at V and 0 bases at J, with 7 bases between the two ends. For the CDR3, the DNA is TGTGCCATCGGGGGGCTGAACACTGAAGCTTTCTTT. This encodes CAIGGLNTEAFF.